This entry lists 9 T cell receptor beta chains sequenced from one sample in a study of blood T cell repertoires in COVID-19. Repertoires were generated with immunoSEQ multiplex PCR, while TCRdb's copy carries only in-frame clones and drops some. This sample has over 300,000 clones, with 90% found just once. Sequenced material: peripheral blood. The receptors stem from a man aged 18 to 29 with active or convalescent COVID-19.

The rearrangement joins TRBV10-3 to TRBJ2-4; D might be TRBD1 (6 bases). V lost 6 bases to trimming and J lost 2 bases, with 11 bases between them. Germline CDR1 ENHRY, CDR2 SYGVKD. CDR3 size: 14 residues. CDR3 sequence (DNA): TGTGCCATCAGCCCAGGGGATACCAAAAACATTCAGTACTTC. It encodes CAISPGDTKNIQYF.

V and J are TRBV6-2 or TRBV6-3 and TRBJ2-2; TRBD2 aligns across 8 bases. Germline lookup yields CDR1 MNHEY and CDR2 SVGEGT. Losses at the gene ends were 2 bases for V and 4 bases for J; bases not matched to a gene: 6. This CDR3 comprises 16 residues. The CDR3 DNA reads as TGTGCCAGCAGTTACGGGTGGACTAGCAGCACCGGGGAGCTGTTTTTT. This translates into CASSYGWTSSTGELFF.

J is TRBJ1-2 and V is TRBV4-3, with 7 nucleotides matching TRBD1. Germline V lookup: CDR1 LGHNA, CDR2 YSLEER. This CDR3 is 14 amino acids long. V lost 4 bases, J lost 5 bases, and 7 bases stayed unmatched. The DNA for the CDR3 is TGCGCCAGCAGCCCCGGGGACAGCCTTTATGGCTACACCTTC. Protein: CASSPGDSLYGYTF.

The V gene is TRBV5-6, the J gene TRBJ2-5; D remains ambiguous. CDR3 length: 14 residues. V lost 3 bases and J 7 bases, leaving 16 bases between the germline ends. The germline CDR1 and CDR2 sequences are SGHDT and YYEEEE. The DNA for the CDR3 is TGTGCCAGCAGCTCACAGTACTCTCGGTGGACCCAGTACTTC. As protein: CASSSQYSRWTQYF.

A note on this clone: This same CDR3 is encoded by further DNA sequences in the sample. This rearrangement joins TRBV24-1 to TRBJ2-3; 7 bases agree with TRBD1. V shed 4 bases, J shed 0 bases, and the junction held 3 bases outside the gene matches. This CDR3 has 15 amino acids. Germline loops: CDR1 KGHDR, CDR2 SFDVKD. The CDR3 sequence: CATSEPGQSTDTQYF. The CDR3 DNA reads TGTGCCACCAGTGAACCGGGACAGAGCACAGATACGCAGTATTTT.

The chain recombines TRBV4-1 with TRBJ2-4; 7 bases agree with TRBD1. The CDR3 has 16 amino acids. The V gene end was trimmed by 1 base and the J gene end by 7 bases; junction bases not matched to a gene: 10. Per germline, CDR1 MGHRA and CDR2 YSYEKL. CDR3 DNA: TGCGCCAGCAGCCAAGGATCGACAGGGCAGGGGAACATTCAGTACTTC. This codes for CASSQGSTGQGNIQYF.

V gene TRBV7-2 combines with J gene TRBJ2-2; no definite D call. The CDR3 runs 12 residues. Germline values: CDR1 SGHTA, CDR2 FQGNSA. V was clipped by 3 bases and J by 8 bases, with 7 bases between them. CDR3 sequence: CASSLLSGELFF. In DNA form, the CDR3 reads TGTGCCAGCAGCTTGTTATCGGGGGAGCTGTTTTTT.

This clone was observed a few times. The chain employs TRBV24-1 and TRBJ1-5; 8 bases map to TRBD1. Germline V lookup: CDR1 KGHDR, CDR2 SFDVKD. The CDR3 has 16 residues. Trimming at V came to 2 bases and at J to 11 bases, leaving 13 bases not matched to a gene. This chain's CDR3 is CATSDSQGGGLRAQHF. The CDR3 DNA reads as TGTGCCACCAGTGATTCACAGGGGGGAGGTCTTCGCGCCCAGCATTTT.

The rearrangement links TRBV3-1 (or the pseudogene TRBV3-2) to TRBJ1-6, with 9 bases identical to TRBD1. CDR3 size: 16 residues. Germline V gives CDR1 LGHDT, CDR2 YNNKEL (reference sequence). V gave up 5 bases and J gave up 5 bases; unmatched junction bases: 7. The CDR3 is CASSFRTGVNNSPLHF. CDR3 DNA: TGTGCCAGCAGCTTCCGGACAGGGGTTAATAATTCACCCCTCCACTTT.